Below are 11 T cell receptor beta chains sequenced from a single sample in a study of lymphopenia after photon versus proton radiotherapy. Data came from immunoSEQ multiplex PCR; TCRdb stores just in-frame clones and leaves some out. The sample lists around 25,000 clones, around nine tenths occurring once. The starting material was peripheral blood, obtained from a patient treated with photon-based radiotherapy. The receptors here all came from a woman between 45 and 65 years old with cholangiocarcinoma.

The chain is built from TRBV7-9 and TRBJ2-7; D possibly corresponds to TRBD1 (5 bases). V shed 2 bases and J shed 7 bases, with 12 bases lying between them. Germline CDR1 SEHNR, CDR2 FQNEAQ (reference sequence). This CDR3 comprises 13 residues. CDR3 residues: CASSLRQGLEQYF. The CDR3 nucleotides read TGTGCCAGCAGCTTAAGGCAGGGTCTGGAGCAGTACTTC.

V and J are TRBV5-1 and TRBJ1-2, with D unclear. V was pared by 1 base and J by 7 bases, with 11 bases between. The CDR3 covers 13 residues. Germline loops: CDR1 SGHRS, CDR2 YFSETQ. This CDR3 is CASSLSGYSGYTF. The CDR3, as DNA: TGCGCCAGCAGCTTGTCGGGGTACAGTGGCTACACCTTC.

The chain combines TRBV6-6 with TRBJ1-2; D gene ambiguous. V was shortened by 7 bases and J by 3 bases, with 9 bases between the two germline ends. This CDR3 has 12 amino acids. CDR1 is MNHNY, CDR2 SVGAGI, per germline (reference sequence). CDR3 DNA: TGTGCCAGCACGCCGGAACACTATGGCTACACCTTC. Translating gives CASTPEHYGYTF.

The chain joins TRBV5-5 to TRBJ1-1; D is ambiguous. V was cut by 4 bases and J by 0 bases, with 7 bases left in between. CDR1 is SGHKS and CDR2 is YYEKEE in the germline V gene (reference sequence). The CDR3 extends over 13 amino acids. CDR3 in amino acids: CASSADMNTEAFF. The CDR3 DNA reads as TGTGCCAGCAGCGCCGACATGAACACTGAAGCTTTCTTT. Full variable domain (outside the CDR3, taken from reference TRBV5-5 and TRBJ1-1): DAGVTQSPTHLIKTRGQQVTLRCSPISGHKSVSWYQQVLGQGPQFIFQYYEKEERGRGNFPDRFSARQFPNYSSELNVNALLLGDSALYLCASSADMNTEAFFGQGTRLTVV.

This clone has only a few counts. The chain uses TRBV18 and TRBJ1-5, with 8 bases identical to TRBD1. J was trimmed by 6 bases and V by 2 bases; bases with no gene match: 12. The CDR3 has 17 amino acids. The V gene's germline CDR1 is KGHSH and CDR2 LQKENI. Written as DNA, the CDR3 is TGTGCCAGCTCACCATCTATCGGAGACAGGGGAACTCAGCCCCAGCATTTT. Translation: CASSPSIGDRGTQPQHF.

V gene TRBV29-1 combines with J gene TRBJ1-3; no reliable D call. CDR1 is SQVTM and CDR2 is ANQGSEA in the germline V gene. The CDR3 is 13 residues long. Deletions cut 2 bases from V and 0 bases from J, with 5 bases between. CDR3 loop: CSVEQNSGNTIYF. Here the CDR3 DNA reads TGCAGCGTTGAACAGAACTCTGGAAACACCATATATTTT.

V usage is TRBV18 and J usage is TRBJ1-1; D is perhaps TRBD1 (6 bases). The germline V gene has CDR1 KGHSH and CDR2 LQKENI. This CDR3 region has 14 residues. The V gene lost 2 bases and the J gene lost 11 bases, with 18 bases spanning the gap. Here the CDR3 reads CASSPAQGTHAAFF. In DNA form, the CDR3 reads TGTGCCAGCTCACCAGCACAGGGTACCCATGCGGCTTTCTTT.

The CDR3 nucleotides read TGTGCCAGCTCACTAGGGCAGGGCAGCAATCAGCCCCAGCATTTT. This translates into CASSLGQGSNQPQHF. The genes are TRBV18 and TRBJ1-5; maybe TRBD1 (5 bases). CDR3 length: 15 amino acids. CDR1 and CDR2 from the germline V gene are KGHSH and LQKENI. V dropped 4 bases and J dropped 1 base, with 11 bases sitting between them.

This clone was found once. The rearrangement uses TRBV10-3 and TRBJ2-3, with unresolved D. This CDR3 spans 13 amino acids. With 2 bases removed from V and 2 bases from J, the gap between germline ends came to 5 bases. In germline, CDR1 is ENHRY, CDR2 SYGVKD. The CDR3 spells CAISEGLTDTQYF. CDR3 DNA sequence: TGTGCCATCAGTGAGGGTCTCACAGATACGCAGTATTTT.

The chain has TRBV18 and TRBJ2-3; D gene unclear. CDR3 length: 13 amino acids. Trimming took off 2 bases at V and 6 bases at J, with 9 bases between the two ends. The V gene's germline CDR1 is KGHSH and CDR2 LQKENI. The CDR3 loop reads CASSPGVRDTQYF. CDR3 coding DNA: TGTGCCAGCTCACCAGGGGTTCGGGATACGCAGTATTTT.

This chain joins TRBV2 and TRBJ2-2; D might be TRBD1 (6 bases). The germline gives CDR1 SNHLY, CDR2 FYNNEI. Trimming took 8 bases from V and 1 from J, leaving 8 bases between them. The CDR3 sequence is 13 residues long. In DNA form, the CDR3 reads TGTGCCAGCCTACAGGGGAACACCGGGGAGCTGTTTTTT. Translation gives CASLQGNTGELFF.